This T cell receptor beta chain was retrieved from a study of molecular identifiers for immune sequencing clone quantification. The germline CDR1 and CDR2 sequences are SEHNR and FQNEAQ (reference sequence). The CDR3 runs to 14 residues. J was trimmed by 6 bases and V by 4 bases; bases with no gene match: 5. By sample share, this clonotype is medium-sized. A single record per CDR3 protein comes from TCRdb applying MiXCR to the PCR reads. The profile covers about 6,100 distinct CDR3 sequences, with roughly 15% appearing a single time and 2% to 3% taken by the ten largest. The rearrangement links TRBV7-9 to TRBJ2-2, with TRBD1 identical over 7 bases. Specimen: naive CD8+ T cells from blood, with Jurkat cell RNA spiked in. This sample's subset: FACS-sorted CD8+CD4-CCR7+CD45RA+ naive T cells. The source of this sequence is a human donor in good health. Some libraries in this study had Jurkat cell RNA spiked in. The CDR3, as DNA: TGTGCCAGCAGCTATACAGGGGTGTCCGGGGAGCTGTTTTTT. As protein: CASSYTGVSGELFF.